These T cell receptor beta chains were read from a single sample in a study of response to subunit inactivated influenza vaccine. One entry per CDR3 protein, called by TCRdb with MiXCR from the RT-PCR reads. The top ten hold 6% to 9.5% of the sample, which has about 650,000 distinct CDR3 sequences, around 13% seen once. Specimen: PBMCs from blood, collected about 14 days before vaccination. All receptors come from a man aged 45-60 years who received an inactivated influenza vaccine. Each CDR3 is given with its conserved first and last residue. The order of the fields is clone size, D gene, V gene, J gene, CDR3 protein, CDR3 DNA. The D gene is left open where the match is weak. A row's size may be missing; if present it is once, few, many or a size class.

abundance: many
d_gene: TRBD1
v_gene: TRBV30
j_gene: TRBJ1-2
CDR3aa: CAWMQGAVGGYTF
CDR3nt: TGTGCCTGGATGCAGGGGGCCGTCGGGGGCTACACCTTC

abundance: NA
d_gene: TRBD2
v_gene: TRBV29-1
j_gene: TRBJ2-3
CDR3aa: CSVHGLVVDTQYF
CDR3nt: TGCAGCGTTCACGGACTAGTTGTAGATACGCAGTATTTT

abundance: NA
d_gene: TRBD1
v_gene: TRBV7-8
j_gene: TRBJ1-2
CDR3aa: CASSLRQGDYGYTF
CDR3nt: TGTGCCAGCAGCCTTAGACAGGGTGACTATGGCTACACCTTC

abundance: few
d_gene: NA
v_gene: TRBV12-3/TRBV12-4
j_gene: TRBJ1-1
CDR3aa: CASSFRYEAFF
CDR3nt: TGTGCCAGCAGTTTTCGATATGAAGCTTTCTTT

abundance: NA
d_gene: NA
v_gene: TRBV7-2
j_gene: TRBJ2-5
CDR3aa: CASSPNPKETQYF
CDR3nt: TGTGCCAGCAGCCCCAACCCTAAAGAGACCCAGTACTTC

abundance: few
d_gene: NA
v_gene: TRBV5-5
j_gene: TRBJ1-6
CDR3aa: CASSLEAPSSYNSPLHF
CDR3nt: TGTGCCAGCAGCTTGGAGGCCCCGAGCTCCTATAATTCACCCCTCCACTTT

abundance: few
d_gene: TRBD1
v_gene: TRBV4-1
j_gene: TRBJ2-7
CDR3aa: CASSQIAGTGGPYEQYF
CDR3nt: TGCGCCAGCAGCCAAATTGCCGGGACAGGGGGGCCCTACGAGCAGTACTTC

abundance: many
d_gene: NA
v_gene: TRBV27
j_gene: TRBJ2-2
CDR3aa: CASSPLNTGELFF
CDR3nt: TGTGCCAGCAGCCCTCTGAACACCGGGGAGCTGTTTTTT

abundance: NA
d_gene: TRBD1
v_gene: TRBV20-1
j_gene: TRBJ1-5
CDR3aa: CSARDSGTARNQPQHF
CDR3nt: TGCAGTGCTAGGGACTCCGGGACAGCCCGCAATCAGCCCCAGCATTTT

abundance: once
d_gene: TRBD1
v_gene: TRBV4-2
j_gene: TRBJ2-2
CDR3aa: CASSPRQGANKNTGELFF
CDR3nt: TGTGCCAGCAGCCCGCGGCAGGGGGCCAACAAGAACACCGGGGAGCTGTTTTTT

abundance: many
d_gene: TRBD2
v_gene: TRBV4-2
j_gene: TRBJ2-5
CDR3aa: CASSQVGGGSQETQYF
CDR3nt: TGTGCCAGCAGCCAAGTTGGCGGGGGGAGCCAAGAGACCCAGTACTTC

abundance: few
d_gene: NA
v_gene: TRBV29-1
j_gene: TRBJ2-7
CDR3aa: CSVEDRQTYEQYF
CDR3nt: TGCAGCGTTGAAGATCGCCAGACCTACGAGCAGTACTTC

abundance: few
d_gene: NA
v_gene: TRBV9
j_gene: TRBJ2-1
CDR3aa: CASSAAGGVNEQFF
CDR3nt: TGTGCCAGCAGCGCCGCAGGGGGGGTGAATGAGCAGTTCTTC

abundance: NA
d_gene: TRBD2
v_gene: TRBV20-1
j_gene: TRBJ2-7
CDR3aa: CSAPWRGNEQYF
CDR3nt: TGCAGTGCTCCCTGGCGGGGGAACGAGCAGTACTTC

abundance: many
d_gene: TRBD1
v_gene: TRBV20-1
j_gene: TRBJ1-5
CDR3aa: CSARRQGEEGQPQHF
CDR3nt: TGCAGTGCGAGAAGACAGGGCGAGGAGGGGCAGCCCCAGCATTTT

abundance: NA
d_gene: NA
v_gene: TRBV7-2
j_gene: TRBJ1-4
CDR3aa: CASSLAYSATNEKLFF
CDR3nt: TGTGCCAGCAGCTTAGCTTACTCGGCAACTAATGAAAAACTGTTTTTT

abundance: NA
d_gene: NA
v_gene: TRBV15
j_gene: TRBJ2-5
CDR3aa: CATSRAPQETQYF
CDR3nt: TGTGCCACCAGCAGAGCCCCGCAAGAGACCCAGTACTTC

abundance: NA
d_gene: TRBD1
v_gene: TRBV6-1
j_gene: TRBJ1-2
CDR3aa: CASRTPGQGNYGYTF
CDR3nt: TGTGCCAGCAGAACCCCCGGACAGGGTAACTATGGCTACACCTTC

abundance: many
d_gene: NA
v_gene: TRBV4-2
j_gene: TRBJ1-2
CDR3aa: CASSPRQGNAYGNGYTF
CDR3nt: TGTGCCAGCAGCCCGAGACAAGGTAACGCCTACGGGAATGGCTACACCTTC

abundance: NA
d_gene: NA
v_gene: TRBV5-1
j_gene: TRBJ1-1
CDR3aa: CASSSSFRNTEAFF
CDR3nt: TGCGCCAGCAGCTCGAGTTTCCGCAACACTGAAGCTTTCTTT

abundance: NA
d_gene: NA
v_gene: TRBV29-1
j_gene: TRBJ2-7
CDR3aa: CSVVSDSYEQYF
CDR3nt: TGCAGCGTTGTTAGCGACTCCTACGAGCAGTACTTC

abundance: few
d_gene: TRBD2
v_gene: TRBV6-1
j_gene: TRBJ2-7
CDR3aa: CASKPGLAGDLQYF
CDR3nt: TGTGCCAGCAAACCGGGACTAGCGGGAGATTTGCAGTACTTC

abundance: few
d_gene: NA
v_gene: TRBV9
j_gene: TRBJ2-1
CDR3aa: CASTRAGSSYNEQFF
CDR3nt: TGTGCCAGCACCCGGGCCGGAAGCTCCTACAATGAGCAGTTCTTC

abundance: few
d_gene: NA
v_gene: TRBV5-1
j_gene: TRBJ2-3
CDR3aa: CASSFSTGKADTQYF
CDR3nt: TGCGCCAGCAGCTTCTCCACAGGGAAGGCAGATACGCAGTATTTT

abundance: NA
d_gene: TRBD1
v_gene: TRBV5-1
j_gene: TRBJ2-7
CDR3aa: CASSLAGTGVAYEQYF
CDR3nt: TGCGCCAGCAGCTTGGCCGGGACAGGGGTCGCCTACGAGCAGTACTTC

abundance: NA
d_gene: NA
v_gene: TRBV4-3
j_gene: TRBJ2-3
CDR3aa: CASSPGRRDTQYF
CDR3nt: TGCGCCAGCAGCCCTGGTAGAAGGGATACGCAGTATTTT

abundance: many
d_gene: NA
v_gene: TRBV24-1
j_gene: TRBJ2-3
CDR3aa: CATSDLNPPDTQYF
CDR3nt: TGTGCCACCAGTGATTTGAACCCTCCAGATACGCAGTATTTT

abundance: many
d_gene: NA
v_gene: TRBV3-1
j_gene: TRBJ1-6
CDR3aa: CASSQDLVQSSSYNSPLHF
CDR3nt: TGTGCCAGCAGCCAAGATTTAGTACAGTCGAGCTCCTATAATTCACCCCTCCACTTT